The clone carrying this T cell receptor (gamma chain) was observed a few times. This likely traces to a read error, being one base from a far larger clone. The limits of the CDR3 on the DNA are not certain, so only TCRdb's listed CDR3 is given. At the DNA level, this CDR3 is encoded by other sequences in the same sample as well. The record originates from a study of γδ T cells in repeated Plasmodium falciparum infection. Study at large: Malian children with intense seasonal malaria exposure were compared with matched Australian children. Over about 610 days, donors received four mosquito-bite P. falciparum NF54 infections. Malian repertoires were sampled cross-sectionally without transmission and longitudinally through febrile malaria.

TCRdb re-called the multiplex PCR reads via CATT. Among 20,000 to 30,000 gamma-chain clones listed, less than 3.5% were seen once. The sample consisted of gamma-delta T cells from blood. This sequence originates from a pool of human donors (malaria-infected and uninfected, not separated).

CDR3 in amino acids: CATWDGRGRIIIRNSLAVEQHLLSQVSIGRIQHF. No J gene was called, and the V gene is TRGV2. Both ends counted, the CDR3 spans 34 residues. The germline CDR1 and CDR2 sequences are EGSNGY and YDSYNSKV.